The present T cell receptor beta chain was sequenced within a study of long-term antiretroviral therapy in people with HIV. Study-wide results and caveats: Before ART, certain clones expanded, and these dominated the repertoire at all time points. With ART, diversity went up but was still lower than in transplant donor controls.

V was pared by 2 bases and J by 7 bases, with 9 bases of the junction left unmatched. The germline V gene has CDR1 MDHEN and CDR2 SYDVKM. CDR3 length: 16 residues. At survey level, the immunoSEQ assay was run in its v3.0 version. The sequencing target was about 35,000-55,000 T-cell genomes per sample. The table came from immunoSEQ multiplex PCR; TCRdb's copy has only in-frame clones and leaves some out. The table records 30,000 or so clones, 65% to 75% of them present only once. Of note for this clone: What it binds is unknown.

The clonotype was recovered from a man aged 45-65 years with HIV. The sequences come from unsorted PBMCs, collected 3 years after starting antiretroviral therapy. The chain is built from TRBV28 and TRBJ2-1, with 9 bases lining up with TRBD2. CDR3 nucleotides: TGTGCCAGCAGTTTAATCATTTCTAGCGGGACTAATGAGCAGTTCTTC. Its translation is CASSLIISSGTNEQFF.